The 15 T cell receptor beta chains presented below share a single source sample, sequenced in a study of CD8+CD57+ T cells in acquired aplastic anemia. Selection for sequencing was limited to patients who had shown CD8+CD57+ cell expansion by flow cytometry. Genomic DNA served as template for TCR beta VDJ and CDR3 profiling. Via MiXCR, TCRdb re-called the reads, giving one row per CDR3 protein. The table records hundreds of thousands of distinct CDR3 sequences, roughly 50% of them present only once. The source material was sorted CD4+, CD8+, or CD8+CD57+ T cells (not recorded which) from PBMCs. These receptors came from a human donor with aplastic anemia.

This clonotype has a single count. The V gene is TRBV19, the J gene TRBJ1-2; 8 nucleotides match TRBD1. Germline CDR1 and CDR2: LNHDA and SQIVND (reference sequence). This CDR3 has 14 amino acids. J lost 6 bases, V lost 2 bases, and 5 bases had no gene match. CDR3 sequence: CASSIQGADNGYTF. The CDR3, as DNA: TGTGCCAGTAGTATACAGGGGGCTGACAATGGCTACACCTTC. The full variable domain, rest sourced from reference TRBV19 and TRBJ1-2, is DGGITQSPKYLFRKEGQNVTLSCEQNLNHDAMYWYRQDPGQGLRLIYYSQIVNDFQKGDIAEGYSVSREKKESFPLTVTSAQKNPTAFYLCASSIQGADNGYTFGSGTRLTVV.

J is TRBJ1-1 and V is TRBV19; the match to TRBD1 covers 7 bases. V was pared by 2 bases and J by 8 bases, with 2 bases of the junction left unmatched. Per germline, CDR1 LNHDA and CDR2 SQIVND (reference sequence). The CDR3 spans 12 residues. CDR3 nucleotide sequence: TGTGCCAGTAGTATAAAGGGACAGGAAGCTTTCTTT. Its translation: CASSIKGQEAFF.

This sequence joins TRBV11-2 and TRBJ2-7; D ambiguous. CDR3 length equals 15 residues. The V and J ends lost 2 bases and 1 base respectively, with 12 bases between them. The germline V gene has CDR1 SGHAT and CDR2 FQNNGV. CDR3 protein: CASSLHPGKSYEQYF. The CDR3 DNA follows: TGTGCCAGCAGCTTACATCCAGGAAAATCCTACGAGCAGTACTTC.

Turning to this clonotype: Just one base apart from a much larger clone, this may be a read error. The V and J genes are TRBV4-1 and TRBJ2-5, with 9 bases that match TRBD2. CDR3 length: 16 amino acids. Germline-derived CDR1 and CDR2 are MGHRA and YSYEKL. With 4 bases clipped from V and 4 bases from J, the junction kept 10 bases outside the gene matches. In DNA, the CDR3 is TGCGCCAGCAGCCGGTCGAGAGCGGGGGGTATAGAGACCCAGTACTTC. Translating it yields CASSRSRAGGIETQYF.

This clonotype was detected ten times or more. CDR3: CASSQDEAQPQHF. The CDR3 DNA sequence: TGTGCCAGCAGCCAAGACGAAGCGCAGCCCCAGCATTTT. The chain uses TRBV4-2 and TRBJ1-5, with D unresolved. The CDR3 covers 13 residues. Between the trimmed V and J ends, which lost 0 bases and 7 bases, there was a span of 7 bases. Per the germline V gene, CDR1 is LGHNA and CDR2 is YNFKEQ.

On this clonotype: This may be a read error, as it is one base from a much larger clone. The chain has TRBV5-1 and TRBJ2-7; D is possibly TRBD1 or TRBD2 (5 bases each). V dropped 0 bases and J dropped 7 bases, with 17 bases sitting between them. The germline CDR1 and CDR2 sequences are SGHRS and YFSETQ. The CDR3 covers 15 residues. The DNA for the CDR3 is TGCGCCAGCAGCTTGGGGGGGAGCTCCTACAATGAGCAGTACTTC. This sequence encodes CASSLGGSSYNEQYF. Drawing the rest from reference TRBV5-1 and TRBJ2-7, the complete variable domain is KAGVTQTPRYLIKTRGQQVTLSCSPISGHRSVSWYQQTPGQGLQFLFEYFSETQRNKGNFPGRFSGRQFSNSRSEMNVSTLELGDSALYLCASSLGGSSYNEQYFGPGTRLTVT.

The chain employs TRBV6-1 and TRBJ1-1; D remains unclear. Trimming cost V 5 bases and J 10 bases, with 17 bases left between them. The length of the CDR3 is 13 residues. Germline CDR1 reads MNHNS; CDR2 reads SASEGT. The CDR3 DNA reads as TGTGCCAGCAGTTACTCGTCCGGTAAACGAGCTTTCTTT. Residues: CASSYSSGKRAFF.

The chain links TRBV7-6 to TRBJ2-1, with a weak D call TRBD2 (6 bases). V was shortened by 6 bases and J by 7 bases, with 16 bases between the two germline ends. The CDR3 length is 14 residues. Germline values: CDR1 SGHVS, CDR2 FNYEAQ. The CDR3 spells CASSHDLARNEQFF. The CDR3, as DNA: TGTGCCAGCAGTCACGACCTAGCGCGGAATGAGCAGTTCTTC.

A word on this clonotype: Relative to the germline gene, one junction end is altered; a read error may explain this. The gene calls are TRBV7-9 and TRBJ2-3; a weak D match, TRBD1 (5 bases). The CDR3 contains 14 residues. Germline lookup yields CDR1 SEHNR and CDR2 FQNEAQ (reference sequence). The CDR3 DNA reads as TGTGCCAGCAGCTTGACAGTTAGCACAGATACGCGGTATTTT. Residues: CASSLTVSTDTRYF.

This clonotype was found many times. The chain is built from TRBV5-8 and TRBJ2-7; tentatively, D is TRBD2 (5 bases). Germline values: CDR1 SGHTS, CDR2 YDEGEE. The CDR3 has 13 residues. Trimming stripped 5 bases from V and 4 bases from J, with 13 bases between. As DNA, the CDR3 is TGTGCCAGCAGTCCGGGGTTCACATACGAGCAGTACTTC. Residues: CASSPGFTYEQYF.

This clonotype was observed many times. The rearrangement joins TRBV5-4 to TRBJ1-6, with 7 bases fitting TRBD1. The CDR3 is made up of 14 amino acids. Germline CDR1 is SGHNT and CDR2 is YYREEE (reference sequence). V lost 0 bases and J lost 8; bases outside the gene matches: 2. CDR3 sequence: CASSLARGDSPLHF. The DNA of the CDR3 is TGTGCCAGCAGCTTGGCCAGGGGGGATTCACCCCTCCACTTT.

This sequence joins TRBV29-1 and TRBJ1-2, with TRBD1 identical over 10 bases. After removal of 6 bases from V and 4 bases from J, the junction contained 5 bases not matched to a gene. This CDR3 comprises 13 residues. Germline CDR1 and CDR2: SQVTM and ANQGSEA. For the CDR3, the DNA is TGCAGCGTAGCCCGGGACAGGGGCTATGGCTACACCTTC. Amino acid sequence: CSVARDRGYGYTF.

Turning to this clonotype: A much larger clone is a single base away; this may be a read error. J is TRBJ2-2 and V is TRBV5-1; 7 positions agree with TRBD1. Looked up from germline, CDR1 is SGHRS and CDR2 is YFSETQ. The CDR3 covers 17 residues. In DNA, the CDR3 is TGCGCCAGCAGCTCGGGACAGAACCAAGCGAACACCGGGGAGCTGCTTTTT. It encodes CASSSGQNQANTGELLF.

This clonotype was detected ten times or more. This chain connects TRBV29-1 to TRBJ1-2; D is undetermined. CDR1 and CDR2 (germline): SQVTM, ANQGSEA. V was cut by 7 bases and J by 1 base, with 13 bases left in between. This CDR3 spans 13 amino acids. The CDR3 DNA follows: TGCAGCGGGAAGATTCGGGATAACTATGGCTACACCTTC. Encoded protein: CSGKIRDNYGYTF.

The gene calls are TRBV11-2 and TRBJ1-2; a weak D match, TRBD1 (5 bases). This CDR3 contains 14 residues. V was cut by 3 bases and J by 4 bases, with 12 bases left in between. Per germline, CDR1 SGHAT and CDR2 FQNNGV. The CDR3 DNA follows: TGTGCCAGCAGCTTGGGGGAAGGCCCCTATGGCTACACCTTC. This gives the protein CASSLGEGPYGYTF.